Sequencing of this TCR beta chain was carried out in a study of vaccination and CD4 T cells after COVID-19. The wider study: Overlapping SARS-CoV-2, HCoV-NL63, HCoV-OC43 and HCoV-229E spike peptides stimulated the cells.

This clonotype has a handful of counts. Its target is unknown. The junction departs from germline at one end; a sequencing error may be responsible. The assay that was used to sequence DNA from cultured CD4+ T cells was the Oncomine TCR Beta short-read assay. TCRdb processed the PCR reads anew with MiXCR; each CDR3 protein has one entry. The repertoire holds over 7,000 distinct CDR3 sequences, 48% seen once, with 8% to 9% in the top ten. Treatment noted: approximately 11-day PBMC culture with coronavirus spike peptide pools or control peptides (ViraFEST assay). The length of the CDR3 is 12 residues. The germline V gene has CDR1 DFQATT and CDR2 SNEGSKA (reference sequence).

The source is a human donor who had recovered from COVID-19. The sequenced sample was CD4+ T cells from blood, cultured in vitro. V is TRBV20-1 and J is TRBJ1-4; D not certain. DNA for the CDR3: TGCAGTGCGAGAGACATATGGGAAAAACTGTTTTTT. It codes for CSARDIWEKLFF.